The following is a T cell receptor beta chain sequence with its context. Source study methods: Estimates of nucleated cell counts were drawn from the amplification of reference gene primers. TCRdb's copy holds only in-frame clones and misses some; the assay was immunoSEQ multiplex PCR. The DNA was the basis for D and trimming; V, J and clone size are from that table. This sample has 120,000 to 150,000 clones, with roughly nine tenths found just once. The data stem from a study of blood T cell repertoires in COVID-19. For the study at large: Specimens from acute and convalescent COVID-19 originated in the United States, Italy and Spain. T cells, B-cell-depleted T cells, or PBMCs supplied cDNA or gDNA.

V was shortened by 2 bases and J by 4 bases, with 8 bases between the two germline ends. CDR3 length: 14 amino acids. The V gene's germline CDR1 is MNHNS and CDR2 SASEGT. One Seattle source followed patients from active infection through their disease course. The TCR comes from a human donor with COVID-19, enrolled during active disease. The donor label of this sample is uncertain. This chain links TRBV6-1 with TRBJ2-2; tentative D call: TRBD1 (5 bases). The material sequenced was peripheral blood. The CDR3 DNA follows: TGTGCCAGCAGTGAACTAGGGGCCACCGGGGAGCTGTTTTTT. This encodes CASSELGATGELFF.